This T cell receptor (beta chain) was obtained from a study of blood T cell repertoires in COVID-19 (dated by TCRdb to the early 2020s). At the level of the whole study: Samples from collaborators originated in the United States, Italy and Spain and spanned both the acute and convalescent phases of COVID-19. The prospective study material was composed of cDNA or gDNA derived from T cells, B-cell-depleted T cells, or PBMCs. Deeply sampled blood TCRbeta repertoires from subjects exposed to, actively infected with, or recovered from COVID-19 were included in the dataset. The repertoires were released in a freely available public database meant as a resource for research on the immune response to SARS-CoV-2. The samples were drawn from the first 160 participants of the ongoing ImmuneRACE study and from more than 1,000 subjects provided by 6 global collaborators. Nearly every sample came with metadata listing a de-identified subject ID, COVID-19 status, age in years and sex. Where available, HLA class I and class II types were obtained from metadata supplied by the sample provider rather than from assay-based typing. The paper's findings and limits, for the study overall: The quantity of clinical and demographic metadata differed by source and by participant and was supplied without curation.

Deletion took 7 bases off V and 2 bases off J, with a span of 14 bases between the germline ends. Reading from cysteine to phenylalanine, the CDR3 counts 14 amino acids. The DNA shown is the 42-base CDR3, in frame from base 1. According to the germline V gene, CDR1 reads SNHLY and CDR2 reads FYNNEI. The collaborating institutions used their own protocols to collect whole blood in K2EDTA tubes. For TCRbeta analysis, collaborator samples were shipped as frozen whole blood, as isolated PBMCs, or as DNA extracted from either sample type. Concerning this clone: The clone's antigen remains unknown. Qualities for individual bases were not recorded, and no much larger clone is one base off.

The immunoSEQ Assay, a bias-controlled multiplex PCR, was used to amplify TCRbeta CDR3 regions from genomic DNA. The paper's data handling went like this. The number of nucleated cells in each sample was estimated from the amplification of reference gene primers within the assay. To quantify the absolute abundance of each unique TCRbeta CDR3 rearrangement, sequence reads were collapsed and filtered. For each sample, productive Simpson clonality was calculated as the square root of Simpson's diversity index over productive rearrangements. Imported from immuneACCESS, the table was reduced by TCRdb to in-frame sequences with V and J called. These copies leave out some clones; in studies compared against another copy, an unresolved V gene accounts for under half, and the cause of the remainder is not known. V and J calls plus clone size are reproduced from that table; the DNA served to infer D and trimming. Here the sample has around 100,000 clones; around 73% occur a single time. The biggest ten clones account for approximately 9.6% of the sample.

The source material was peripheral blood. The receptor's source is a man aged 55 to 69 with active or convalescent COVID-19. The chain is made from TRBV2 and TRBJ1-1; no D gene is confidently identified. At the DNA level, the sequence is TGTGCCAGCAACCCCTTAACTGTTAACACTGAAGCTTTCTTT. Its protein product is CASNPLTVNTEAFF.